This TCR beta chain is from a study of T-cell memory formation after mild COVID-19. V lost 0 bases and J 8 bases, leaving 16 bases between the germline ends. The CDR3 contains 15 residues. Germline V CDR1 and CDR2: MGHRA, YSYEKL. TCRdb re-derived calls from the 5' RACE reads in MiXCR, one entry per CDR3 protein. The sample has fewer than 650,000 distinct CDR3 sequences; roughly 20% are singletons. The source of this sequence is an adult woman who had mild COVID-19 (a few samples of this study predate the infection). Cell type and time point are not known. Sequencing input: PBMCs or a T cell subset sorted from them (not recorded which). The chain combines TRBV4-1 with TRBJ1-2; tentative D call: TRBD1 (5 bases). The CDR3 loop is CASSQDWEPGGGYTF. The CDR3 DNA reads as TGCGCCAGCAGCCAAGATTGGGAGCCCGGGGGAGGCTACACCTTC.